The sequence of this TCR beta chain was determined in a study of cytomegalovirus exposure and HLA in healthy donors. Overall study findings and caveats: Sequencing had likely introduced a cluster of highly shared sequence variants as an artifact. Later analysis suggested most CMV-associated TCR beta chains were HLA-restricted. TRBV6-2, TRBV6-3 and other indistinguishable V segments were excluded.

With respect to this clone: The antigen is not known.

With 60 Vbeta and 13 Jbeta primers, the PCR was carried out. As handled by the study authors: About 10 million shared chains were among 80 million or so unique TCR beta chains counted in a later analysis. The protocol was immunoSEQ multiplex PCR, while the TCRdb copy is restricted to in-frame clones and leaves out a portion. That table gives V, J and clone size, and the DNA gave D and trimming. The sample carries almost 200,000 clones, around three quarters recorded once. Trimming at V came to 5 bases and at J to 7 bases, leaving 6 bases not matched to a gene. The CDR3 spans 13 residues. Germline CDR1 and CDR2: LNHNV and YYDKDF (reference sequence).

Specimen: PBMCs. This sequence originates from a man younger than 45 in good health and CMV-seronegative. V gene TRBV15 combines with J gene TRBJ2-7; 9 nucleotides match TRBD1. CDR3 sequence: CATSRDRAGEQYF. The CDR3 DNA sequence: TGTGCCACCAGCCGGGACAGGGCGGGTGAGCAGTACTTC.